The next 3 T cell receptor beta chains were all read from a single sample in a study of OX40 agonist ivuxolimab in advanced cancers. Generated by immunoSEQ multiplex PCR, the TCRdb table keeps only in-frame clones and is missing some. The sample shows 70,000 to 95,000 clones, around 88% of them seen only once. The sample in question was CD4+ or CD8+ T cells sorted from blood, obtained in a trial of the OX40 agonist ivuxolimab. These receptors were collected from an adult with an advanced solid tumor such as melanoma, head and neck, liver or kidney cancer.

CDR3 residues: CATSARDSTSTFF. CDR3 nucleotides: TGTGCCACCAGCGCACGGGACTCCACTTCTACTTTCTTT. V gene TRBV15 combines with J gene TRBJ1-1; a weak D match, TRBD1 (5 bases). The ends were cut back, 5 bases at V and 12 bases at J, with 19 bases in the middle. The CDR3 length is 13 residues. Germline V lookup: CDR1 LNHNV, CDR2 YYDKDF (reference sequence).

This clone has only a few counts. This sequence joins TRBV5-1 and TRBJ2-7, with 7 bases that match TRBD2. CDR1 and CDR2 from the germline V gene are SGHRS and YFSETQ. V trimming: 4 bases; J trimming: 2 bases; junction bases outside the gene matches: 3. The CDR3 extends over 13 amino acids. CDR3 loop: CASSRGGAYEQYF. The CDR3 bases are TGCGCCAGCAGCAGGGGAGGGGCCTACGAGCAGTACTTC.

The rearrangement joins TRBV29-1 to TRBJ2-3; 7 bases are a match to TRBD2. Germline V gene data show CDR1 as SQVTM and CDR2 as ANQGSEA. Trimming at V came to 8 bases and at J to 0 bases, leaving 5 bases not matched to a gene. This CDR3 is built from 13 residues. Here the CDR3 reads CSSASGSTDTQYF. The CDR3 DNA follows: TGCAGCTCAGCTAGCGGAAGCACAGATACGCAGTATTTT.